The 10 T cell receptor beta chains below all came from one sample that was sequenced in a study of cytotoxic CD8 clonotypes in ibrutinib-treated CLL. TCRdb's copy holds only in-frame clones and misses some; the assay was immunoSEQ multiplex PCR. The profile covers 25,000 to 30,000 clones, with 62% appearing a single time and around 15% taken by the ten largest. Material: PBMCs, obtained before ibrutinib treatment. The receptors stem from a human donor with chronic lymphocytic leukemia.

The CDR3 nucleotides are TGTGCCATCCGCGGGACTAGCGGGGCGAGCACAGATACGCAGTATTTT. It yields the protein CAIRGTSGASTDTQYF. V is TRBV10-3 and J is TRBJ2-3, with 13 bases that match TRBD2. The CDR3 is 16 amino acids. The V and J ends lost 8 bases and 0 bases, in that order; junction bases with no gene match: 5. Germline CDR1 reads ENHRY; CDR2 reads SYGVKD.

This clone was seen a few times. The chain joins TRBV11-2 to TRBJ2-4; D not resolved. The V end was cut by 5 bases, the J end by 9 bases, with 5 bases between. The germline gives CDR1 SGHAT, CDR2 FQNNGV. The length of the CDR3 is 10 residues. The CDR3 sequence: CASSHGIQYF. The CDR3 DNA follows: TGTGCCAGCAGCCACGGCATTCAGTACTTC. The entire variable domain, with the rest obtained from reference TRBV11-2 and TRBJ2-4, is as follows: EAGVAQSPRYKIIEKRQSVAFWCNPISGHATLYWYQQILGQGPKLLIQFQNNGVVDDSQLPKDRFSAERLKGVDSTLKIQPAKLEDSAVYLCASSHGIQYFGAGTRLSVL.

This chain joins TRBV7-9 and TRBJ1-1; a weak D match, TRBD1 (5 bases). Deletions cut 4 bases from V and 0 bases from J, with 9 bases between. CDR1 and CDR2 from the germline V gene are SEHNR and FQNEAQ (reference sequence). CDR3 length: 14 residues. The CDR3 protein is CASSWGTVNTEAFF. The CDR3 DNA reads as TGTGCCAGCAGCTGGGGGACGGTGAACACTGAAGCTTTCTTT.

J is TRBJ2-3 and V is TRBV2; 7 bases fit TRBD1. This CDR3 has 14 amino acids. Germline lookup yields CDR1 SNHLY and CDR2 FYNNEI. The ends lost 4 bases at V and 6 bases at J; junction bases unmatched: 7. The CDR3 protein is CASSGTGAGDTQYF. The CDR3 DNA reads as TGTGCCAGCAGTGGTACAGGGGCTGGGGATACGCAGTATTTT.

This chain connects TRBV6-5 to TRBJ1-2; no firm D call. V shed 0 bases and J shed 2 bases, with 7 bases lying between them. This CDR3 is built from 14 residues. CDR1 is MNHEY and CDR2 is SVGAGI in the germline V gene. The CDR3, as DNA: TGTGCCAGCAGTTACTCGAGAGAGAACTATGGCTACACCTTC. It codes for CASSYSRENYGYTF.

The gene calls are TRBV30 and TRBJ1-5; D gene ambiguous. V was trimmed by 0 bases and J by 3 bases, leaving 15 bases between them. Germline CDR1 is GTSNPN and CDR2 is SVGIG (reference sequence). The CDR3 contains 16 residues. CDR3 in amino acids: CAWSVISGMANQPQHF. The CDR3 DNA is TGTGCCTGGAGTGTAATTTCGGGCATGGCCAATCAGCCCCAGCATTTT.

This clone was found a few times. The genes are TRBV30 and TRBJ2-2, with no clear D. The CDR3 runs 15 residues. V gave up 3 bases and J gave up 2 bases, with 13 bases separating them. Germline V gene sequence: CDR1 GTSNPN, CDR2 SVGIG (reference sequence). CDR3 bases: TGTGCCTGGAGCGCTCTGGGGATTAACACCGGGGAGCTGTTTTTT. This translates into CAWSALGINTGELFF.

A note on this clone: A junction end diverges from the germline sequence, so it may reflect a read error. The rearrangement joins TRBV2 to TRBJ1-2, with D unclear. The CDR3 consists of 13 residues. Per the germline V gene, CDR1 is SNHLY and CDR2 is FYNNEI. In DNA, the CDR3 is TGTGCCAGCAGGGAAGACGGGAACTATGGCTACACCTTC. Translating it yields CASREDGNYGYTF.

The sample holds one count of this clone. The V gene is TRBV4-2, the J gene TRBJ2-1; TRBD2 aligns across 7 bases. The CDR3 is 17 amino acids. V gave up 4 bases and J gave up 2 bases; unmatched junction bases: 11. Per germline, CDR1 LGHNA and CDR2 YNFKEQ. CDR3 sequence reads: CASSRPGGEGAYNEQFF. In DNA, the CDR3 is TGTGCCAGCAGCCGCCCTGGGGGGGAGGGAGCCTACAATGAGCAGTTCTTC.

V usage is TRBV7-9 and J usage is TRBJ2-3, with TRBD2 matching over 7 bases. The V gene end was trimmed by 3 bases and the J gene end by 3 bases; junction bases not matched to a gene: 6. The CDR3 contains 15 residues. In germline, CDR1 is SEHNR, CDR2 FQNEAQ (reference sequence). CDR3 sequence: CASSFGLGETDTQYF. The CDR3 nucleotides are TGTGCCAGCAGCTTCGGACTAGGGGAAACAGATACGCAGTATTTT.